This TCR beta chain is from a study of T cell responses to AZD1222 COVID-19 vaccine. The study's findings and limits: The donor group comprised mostly white British people and more females; the analysis possibly underestimated clonal diversity. Increased Spike-specific TCR breadth and depth were observed after two AZD1222 doses.

The protocol was immunoSEQ multiplex PCR, while the TCRdb copy is restricted to in-frame clones and leaves out a portion. Here the sample spans about 130,000 clones, more than 75% being singletons. Looked up from germline, CDR1 is SGHVS and CDR2 is FQNEAQ. The CDR3 has 17 residues. Trimming removed 5 bases at V and 2 bases at J, with 19 bases between. Concerning this clone itself: The antigen is not known.

The V call is TRBV7-8, the J call TRBJ1-5; D unresolved. This specimen consisted of peripheral blood, obtained on day 0 of AZD1222 vaccination. The TCR was taken from an adult in good health. CDR3 DNA: TGTGCCAGCAGCCGGGCCCGAGAGTCTAGGGGCAATCAGCCCCAGCATTTT. It codes for CASSRARESRGNQPQHF.